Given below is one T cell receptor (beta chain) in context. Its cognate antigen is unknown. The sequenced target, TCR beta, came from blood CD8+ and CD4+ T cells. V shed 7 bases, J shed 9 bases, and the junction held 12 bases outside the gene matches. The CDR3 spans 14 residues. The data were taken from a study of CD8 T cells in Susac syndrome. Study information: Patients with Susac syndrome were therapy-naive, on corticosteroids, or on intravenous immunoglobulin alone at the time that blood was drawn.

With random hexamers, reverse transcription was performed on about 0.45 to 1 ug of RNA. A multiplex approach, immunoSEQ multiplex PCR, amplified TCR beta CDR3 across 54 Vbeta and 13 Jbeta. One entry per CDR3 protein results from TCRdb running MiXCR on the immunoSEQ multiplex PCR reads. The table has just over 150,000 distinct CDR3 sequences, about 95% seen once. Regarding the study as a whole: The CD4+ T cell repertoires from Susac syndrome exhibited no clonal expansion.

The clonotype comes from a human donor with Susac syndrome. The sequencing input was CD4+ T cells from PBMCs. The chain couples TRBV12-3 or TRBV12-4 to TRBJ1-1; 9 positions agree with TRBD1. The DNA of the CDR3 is TGTGCCAGCACCCTACGATTAGACAGGGGGAAAGCTTTCTTT. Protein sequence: CASTLRLDRGKAFF.